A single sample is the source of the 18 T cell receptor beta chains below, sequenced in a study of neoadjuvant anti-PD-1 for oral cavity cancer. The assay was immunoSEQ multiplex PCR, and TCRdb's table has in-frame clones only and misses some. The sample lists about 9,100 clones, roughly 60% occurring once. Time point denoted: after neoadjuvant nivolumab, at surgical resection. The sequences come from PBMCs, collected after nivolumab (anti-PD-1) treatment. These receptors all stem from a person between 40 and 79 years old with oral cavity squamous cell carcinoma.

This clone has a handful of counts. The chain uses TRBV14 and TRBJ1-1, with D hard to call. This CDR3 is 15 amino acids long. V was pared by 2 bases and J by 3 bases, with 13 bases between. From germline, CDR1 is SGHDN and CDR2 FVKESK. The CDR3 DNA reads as TGTGCCAGCAGCCAAACCGGGGAACCCTACACTGAAGCTTTCTTT. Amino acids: CASSQTGEPYTEAFF.

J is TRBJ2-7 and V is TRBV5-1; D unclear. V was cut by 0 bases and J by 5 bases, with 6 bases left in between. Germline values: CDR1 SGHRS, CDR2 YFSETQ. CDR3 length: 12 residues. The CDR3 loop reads CASSLGVHEQYF. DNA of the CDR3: TGCGCCAGCAGCTTGGGTGTCCACGAGCAGTACTTC.

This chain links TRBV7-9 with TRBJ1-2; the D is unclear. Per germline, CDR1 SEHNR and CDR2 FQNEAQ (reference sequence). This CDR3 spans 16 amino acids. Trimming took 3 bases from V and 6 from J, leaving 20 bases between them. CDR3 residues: CASSFSDGDVMDGYTF. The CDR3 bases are TGTGCCAGCAGCTTCTCCGACGGGGATGTTATGGATGGCTACACCTTC.

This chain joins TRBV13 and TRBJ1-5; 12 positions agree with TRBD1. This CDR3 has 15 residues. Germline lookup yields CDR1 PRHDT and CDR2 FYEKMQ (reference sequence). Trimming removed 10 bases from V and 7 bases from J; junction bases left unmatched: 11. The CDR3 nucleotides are TGTGCCACCCCGGGACAGGGGGCCGAGGGACAGCCCCAGCATTTT. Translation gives CATPGQGAEGQPQHF.

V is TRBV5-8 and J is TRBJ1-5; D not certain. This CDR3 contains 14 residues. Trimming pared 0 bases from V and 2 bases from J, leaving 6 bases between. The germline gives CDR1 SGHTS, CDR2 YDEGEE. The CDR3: CASSLDGRNQPQHF. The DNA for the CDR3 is TGTGCCAGCAGCTTGGATGGCCGCAATCAGCCCCAGCATTTT.

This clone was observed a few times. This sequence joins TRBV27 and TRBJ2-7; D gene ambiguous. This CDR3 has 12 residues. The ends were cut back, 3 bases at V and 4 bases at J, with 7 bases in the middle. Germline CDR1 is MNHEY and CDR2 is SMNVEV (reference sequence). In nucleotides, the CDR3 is TGTGCCAGCAGTTTTTCCGGTTACGAGCAGTACTTC. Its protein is CASSFSGYEQYF.

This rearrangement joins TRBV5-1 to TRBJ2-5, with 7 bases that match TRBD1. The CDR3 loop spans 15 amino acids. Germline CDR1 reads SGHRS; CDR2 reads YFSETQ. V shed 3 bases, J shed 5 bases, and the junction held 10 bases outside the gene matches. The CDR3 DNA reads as TGCGCCAGCAGCTATACAGGGGTCGTTCGGGAGACCCAGTACTTC. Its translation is CASSYTGVVRETQYF.

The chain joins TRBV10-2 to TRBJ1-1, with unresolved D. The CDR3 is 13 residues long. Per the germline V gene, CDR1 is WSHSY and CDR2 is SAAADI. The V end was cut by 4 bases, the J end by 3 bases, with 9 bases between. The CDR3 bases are TGCGCCAGCAGTGTGAAGCGAGACACTGAAGCTTTCTTT. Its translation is CASSVKRDTEAFF.

As DNA, the CDR3 is TGCGCCAGCAGTGCCGGGACAGGGTATGGCTACACCTTC. Protein: CASSAGTGYGYTF. The chain has TRBV10-1 and TRBJ1-2; 9 nucleotides line up with TRBD1. Trimming at V came to 4 bases and at J to 5 bases, leaving 2 bases not matched to a gene. The CDR3 totals 13 residues. Germline assignment: CDR1 WNHNN and CDR2 SYGVQD (reference sequence).

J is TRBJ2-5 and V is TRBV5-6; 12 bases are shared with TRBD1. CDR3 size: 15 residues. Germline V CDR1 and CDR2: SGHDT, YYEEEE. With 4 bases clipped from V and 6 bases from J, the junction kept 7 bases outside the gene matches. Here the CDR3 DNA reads TGTGCCAGCAGCGGCAAGGGACAGGGGGCGAAGACCCAGTACTTC. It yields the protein CASSGKGQGAKTQYF.

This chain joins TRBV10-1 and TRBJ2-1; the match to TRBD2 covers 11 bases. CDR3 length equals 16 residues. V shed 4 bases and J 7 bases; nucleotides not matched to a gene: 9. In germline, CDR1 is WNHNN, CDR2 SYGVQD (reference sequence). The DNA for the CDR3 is TGCGCCAGCAGTGGCCCGCTAGCGGGAGGCCGTAATGAGCAGTTCTTC. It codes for CASSGPLAGGRNEQFF.

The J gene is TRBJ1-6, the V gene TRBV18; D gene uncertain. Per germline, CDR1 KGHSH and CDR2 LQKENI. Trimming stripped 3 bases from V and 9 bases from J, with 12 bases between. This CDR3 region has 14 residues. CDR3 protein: CASSPSLEGSPLHF. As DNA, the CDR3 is TGTGCCAGCTCACCCAGCCTGGAGGGTTCACCCCTCCACTTT. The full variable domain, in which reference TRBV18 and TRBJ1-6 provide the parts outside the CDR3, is NAGVMQNPRHLVRRRGQEARLRCSPMKGHSHVYWYRQLPEEGLKFMVYLQKENIIDESGMPKERFSAEFPKEGPSILRIQQVVRGDSAAYFCASSPSLEGSPLHFGNGTRLTVT.

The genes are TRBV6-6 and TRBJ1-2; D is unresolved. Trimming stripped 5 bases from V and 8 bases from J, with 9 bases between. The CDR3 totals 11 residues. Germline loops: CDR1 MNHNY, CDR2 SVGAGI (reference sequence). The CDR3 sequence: CASSPRYGYTF. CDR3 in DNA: TGTGCCAGCAGTCCCCGATACGGCTACACCTTC.

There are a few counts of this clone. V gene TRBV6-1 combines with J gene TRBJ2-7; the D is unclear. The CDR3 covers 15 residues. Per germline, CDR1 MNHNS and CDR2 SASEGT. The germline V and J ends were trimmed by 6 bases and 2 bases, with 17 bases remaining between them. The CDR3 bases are TGTGCCAGCAGCCTTACTTTGAGACTCGCCTACGAGCAGTACTTC. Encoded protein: CASSLTLRLAYEQYF.

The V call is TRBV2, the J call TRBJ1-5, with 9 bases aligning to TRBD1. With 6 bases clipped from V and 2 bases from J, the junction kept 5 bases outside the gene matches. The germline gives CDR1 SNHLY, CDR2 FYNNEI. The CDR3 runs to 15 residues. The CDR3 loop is CASRPQGAGNQPQHF. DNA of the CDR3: TGTGCCAGCAGGCCACAGGGGGCAGGCAATCAGCCCCAGCATTTT.

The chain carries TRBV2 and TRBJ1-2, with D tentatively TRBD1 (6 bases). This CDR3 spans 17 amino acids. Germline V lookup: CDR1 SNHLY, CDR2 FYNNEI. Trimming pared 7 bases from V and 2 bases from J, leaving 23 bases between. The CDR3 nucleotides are TGTGCCAGCAAAAGGCAGGGGAGTTTTTTTAGGAACTATGGCTACACCTTC. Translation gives CASKRQGSFFRNYGYTF.

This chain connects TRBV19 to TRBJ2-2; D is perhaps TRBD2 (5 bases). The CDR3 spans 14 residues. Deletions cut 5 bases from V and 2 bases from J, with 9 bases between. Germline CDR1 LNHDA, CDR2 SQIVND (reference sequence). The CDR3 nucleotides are TGTGCCAGTAGTGTCAGGACTAACACCGGGGAGCTGTTTTTT. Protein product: CASSVRTNTGELFF.

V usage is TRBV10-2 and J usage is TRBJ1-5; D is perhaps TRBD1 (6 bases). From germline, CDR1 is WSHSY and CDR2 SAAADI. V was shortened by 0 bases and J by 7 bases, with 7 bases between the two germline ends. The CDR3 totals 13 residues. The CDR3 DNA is TGCGCCAGCAGTGAGTCACAGGGACAGCCCCAGCATTTT. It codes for CASSESQGQPQHF.